This T cell receptor (beta chain) was sequenced for a study of CD8 T cells in ankylosing spondylitis. Regarding the study as a whole: According to the report, clones linked to the disease were significantly enriched in matched synovial fluid samples taken from ankylosing spondylitis patients. Prior literature has documented some motif variants in synovial fluid and blood from reactive arthritis. Apparently characteristic of ankylosing spondylitis blood was a TCR beta motif (roughly eight highly homologous variants).

Scientists made TCR beta libraries using quantitative 5'-RACE with molecular barcodes. Each CDR3 protein is one row after TCRdb ran MiXCR on the 5' RACE reads. Here the sample spans about 220,000 distinct CDR3 sequences, 20% to 30% being singletons. As regards this clonotype: Its matching antigen is unknown.

V was pared by 1 base and J by 2 bases, with 15 bases between. The CDR3 consists of 16 residues. CDR1 and CDR2 from the germline V gene are SGHRS and YFSETQ. Sample: blood, either unsorted or a sorted T cell fraction (not recorded which). This chain uses TRBV5-1 with TRBJ2-5; perhaps TRBD1 as D (6 bases). This sequence was found in a male donor with ankylosing spondylitis or in good health (not recorded which). The DNA for the CDR3 is TGCGCCAGCAGCTTGCGGGACATAAATTTACAAGAGACCCAGTACTTC. Protein: CASSLRDINLQETQYF.